One and the same sample provided the 8 T cell receptor beta chains below, sequenced in a study of tumor-infiltrating lymphocytes in localized non-small cell lung cancer. The table came from immunoSEQ multiplex PCR; TCRdb's copy has only in-frame clones and leaves some out. The table includes about 5,800 clones, approximately 64% detected once. The sequenced sample consisted of uninvolved lung tissue not adjacent to the tumor. These receptors came from a human donor with non-small cell lung cancer.

The rearrangement uses TRBV4-2 and TRBJ2-5; D unresolved. CDR1 LGHNA and CDR2 YNFKEQ come from the germline V gene. The CDR3 length is 14 residues. Trimming stripped 0 bases from V and 1 base from J, with 6 bases between. This CDR3 reads CASSQEGFQETQYF. The CDR3 DNA reads as TGTGCCAGCAGCCAAGAGGGATTCCAAGAGACCCAGTACTTC.

This clone has only a few counts. This chain links TRBV7-8 with TRBJ2-7; tentatively, D is TRBD1 (6 bases). With 5 bases removed from V and 6 bases from J, the gap between germline ends came to 17 bases. Per the germline V gene, CDR1 is SGHVS and CDR2 is FQNEAQ. CDR3 length: 14 residues. CDR3 sequence: CASSPRGRGVEQYF. CDR3 nucleotides: TGTGCCAGCAGCCCTAGGGGGAGAGGGGTCGAGCAGTACTTC.

J is TRBJ2-1 and V is TRBV25-1; possible D gene TRBD1, 6 bases. Trimming left V 0 bases short and J 6 bases short, with 12 bases between. The CDR3 loop spans 15 amino acids. Germline-derived CDR1 and CDR2 are MGHDK and SYGVNS. The CDR3 region has the DNA TGTGCCAGCAGTGAATATGCGGCAGGGGCCAATGAGCAGTTCTTC. It yields the protein CASSEYAAGANEQFF. The entire variable domain, with the rest obtained from reference TRBV25-1 and TRBJ2-1, is as follows: EADIYQTPRYLVIGTGKKITLECSQTMGHDKMYWYQQDPGMELHLIHYSYGVNSTEKGDLSSESTVSRIRTEHFPLTLESARPSHTSQYLCASSEYAAGANEQFFGPGTRLTVL.

The chain combines TRBV7-3 with TRBJ1-1; no reliable D call. Trimming shortened V by 5 bases and J by 0 bases, and 22 bases separated the two germline ends. Germline values: CDR1 SGHTA, CDR2 FQGTGA. The CDR3 is 18 residues long. The CDR3 DNA sequence: TGTGCCAGCAGCCCCCTAAGTAGAGTGTTGTCAGTGAACACTGAAGCTTTCTTT. This codes for CASSPLSRVLSVNTEAFF. Full variable domain (outside the CDR3, taken from reference TRBV7-3 and TRBJ1-1): GAGVSQTPSNKVTEKGKYVELRCDPISGHTALYWYRQSLGQGPEFLIYFQGTGAADDSGLPNDRFFAVRPEGSVSTLKIQRTERGDSAVYLCASSPLSRVLSVNTEAFFGQGTRLTVV.

V usage is TRBV27 and J usage is TRBJ2-7; D tentatively fits TRBD1 or TRBD2 (5 bases each). V was shortened by 6 bases and J by 3 bases, with 12 bases between the two germline ends. The CDR3 spans 13 residues. Germline CDR1 MNHEY, CDR2 SMNVEV (reference sequence). CDR3 sequence (DNA): TGTGCCAGCAGCCGAGGGGTGGTCTACGAGCAGTACTTC. Protein product: CASSRGVVYEQYF.

The J gene is TRBJ2-5, the V gene TRBV5-1, with 7 bases identical to TRBD1. In germline, CDR1 is SGHRS, CDR2 YFSETQ. CDR3 length equals 14 residues. The ends lost 2 bases at V and 4 bases at J; junction bases unmatched: 5. The CDR3 is CASSFHRGTETQYF. The CDR3 DNA reads as TGCGCCAGCAGCTTCCACAGGGGCACAGAGACCCAGTACTTC.

This clone occurred a few times. The gene calls are TRBV7-2 and TRBJ1-1, with D possibly TRBD1 on 5 matching bases. Between the trimmed V and J ends, which lost 5 bases and 1 base, there was a span of 8 bases. CDR3 size: 13 residues. Germline assignment: CDR1 SGHTA and CDR2 FQGNSA. The CDR3 loop is CASSPTGNTEAFF. DNA of the CDR3: TGTGCCAGCAGCCCCACAGGGAACACTGAAGCTTTCTTT.

This clone was recorded only once. The rearrangement uses TRBV30 and TRBJ1-4, with a possible D match to TRBD1 (5 bases). V lost 5 bases and J lost 6, with 16 bases in between. Germline lookup yields CDR1 GTSNPN and CDR2 SVGIG (reference sequence). The CDR3 length is 14 residues. This CDR3 is CAWGAGSLYEKLFF. DNA for the CDR3: TGTGCCTGGGGGGCAGGGAGCCTGTATGAAAAACTGTTTTTT.